A selection of T cell receptor beta chains follows, all from one sample in a study of technical replicates of blood from a handful of donors. Method: immunoSEQ multiplex PCR; TCRdb's copy keeps in-frame clones and lacks some. Among around 83,000 clones listed, 94% were seen once. Sample: T cells isolated from PBMCs. All receptors come from a human donor in good health. Both conserved end residues are part of each CDR3. D genes are given only for firm matches. Part of the rows lack a size; the others show once, few, many or a class for expanded clones.

DNA,CDR3,size,length,J,D,V
TGCGCCAGCAGCCAAGTTCCCGGCAGGCAGGATCAGCCCCAGCATTTT,CASSQVPGRQDQPQHF,NA,16,TRBJ1-5,NA,TRBV4-1
TGTGCCAGCACCTTGGACAGGGGAAACACTGAAGCTTTCTTT,CASTLDRGNTEAFF,NA,14,TRBJ1-1,TRBD1,TRBV2
TGTGCCAGCAGGCCCATCGACGGGTCAAGCTCTGGGGCCAACGTCCTGACTTTC,CASRPIDGSSSGANVLTF,NA,18,TRBJ2-6,NA,TRBV2
TGTGCCAGCAGCTTTTACAGGGACGCCTACGAGCAGTACTTC,CASSFYRDAYEQYF,NA,14,TRBJ2-7,NA,TRBV7-2
TGTGCCAGCAGCTTAGGGGACAGCTCACGGGCTGTGTTTTTT,CASSLGDSSRAVFF,once,14,TRBJ1-4,TRBD1,TRBV7-9
TGTGCCAGCGCGGGACAGGGAAATGCAGATACGCAGTATTTT,CASAGQGNADTQYF,NA,14,TRBJ2-3,TRBD1,TRBV2
TGTGCCAGCAGTCCGGGACAGGGGGCGTCGTACGAGCAGTACTTC,CASSPGQGASYEQYF,NA,15,TRBJ2-7,TRBD1,TRBV7-6
TGTGCCAGCAGACTAACAGGGGGTCAATACTACGAGCAGTACTTC,CASRLTGGQYYEQYF,NA,15,TRBJ2-7,TRBD1,TRBV28
TGTGCCACAGGGGCTTCACCCCTCCACTTT,CATGASPLHF,NA,10,TRBJ1-6,NA,TRBV2
TGTGCCAGCAGCGAAGCGGGGGCCAGCACAGATACGCAGTATTTT,CASSEAGASTDTQYF,NA,15,TRBJ2-3,TRBD2,TRBV9
TGTGCCAGCAGCCCTCCGACAGGGGCCGGGGAGCTGTTTTTT,CASSPPTGAGELFF,NA,14,TRBJ2-2,TRBD1,TRBV16
TGTGCCAGCAGTCTGGGACAGGGTAGGGATGGCTACACCTTC,CASSLGQGRDGYTF,NA,14,TRBJ1-2,TRBD1,TRBV28
TGTGCCAGCAGTGCGCCGGGACTCCAACGTGAAGCTTTCTTT,CASSAPGLQREAFF,NA,14,TRBJ1-1,NA,TRBV25-1
TGTGCCAGTAGTACCTCTGGACAGGGCTCCTACGAGCAGTACTTC,CASSTSGQGSYEQYF,few,15,TRBJ2-7,TRBD1,TRBV19
TGTGCCAGCTCACCGATGGGGGCCCCTGGGCATGAGCAGTTCTTC,CASSPMGAPGHEQFF,NA,15,TRBJ2-1,NA,TRBV18
TGTGCCAGCAGCTTATCGGGAGGGTCCTACAATGAGCAGTTCTTC,CASSLSGGSYNEQFF,NA,15,TRBJ2-1,TRBD2,TRBV7-9
TGTGCCAGCCGGGACAGCTACTACAATGAGCAGTTCTTC,CASRDSYYNEQFF,NA,13,TRBJ2-1,TRBD1,TRBV27
TGTGCCAGTAGTATAGTGTGGACAGATAATGAAAAACTGTTTTTT,CASSIVWTDNEKLFF,NA,15,TRBJ1-4,NA,TRBV19
TGCAGCGTTGTGCAGGGGGGATACGAGCAGTACTTC,CSVVQGGYEQYF,NA,12,TRBJ2-7,NA,TRBV29-1
TGCGCCAGCAGCCCGGGACTAGTGTCTTACAATGAGCAGTTCTTC,CASSPGLVSYNEQFF,NA,15,TRBJ2-1,TRBD2,TRBV5-1
TGCGCCAGCAGCACGGGACAGGGCTCCTACGAGCAGTACTTC,CASSTGQGSYEQYF,NA,14,TRBJ2-7,TRBD1,TRBV5-1
TGTGCCACCAGCAGATCCAAAACGGGAGAGACCCAGTACTTC,CATSRSKTGETQYF,NA,14,TRBJ2-5,NA,TRBV15
TGCGCCAGCAGCTTTACTAGCGGGAGTTTAAATGAGCAGTTCTTC,CASSFTSGSLNEQFF,once,15,TRBJ2-1,TRBD2,TRBV5-1
TGTGCCAGCAGTCCCCAGCGGGGACCTCAAGAGACCCAGTACTTC,CASSPQRGPQETQYF,NA,15,TRBJ2-5,TRBD2,TRBV6-5
TGCGCCAGCAGCCAAATAGGGGCTAAACCCATCAATGAGCAGTTCTTC,CASSQIGAKPINEQFF,NA,16,TRBJ2-1,NA,TRBV4-1
TGTGCCTGGAGTAGGGGTAAAGGGGAAGTTGGCTACACCTTC,CAWSRGKGEVGYTF,NA,14,TRBJ1-2,NA,TRBV30
TGTGCCAGCCGATCGGGACAGGGAGATTCACCCCTCCACTTT,CASRSGQGDSPLHF,NA,14,TRBJ1-6,TRBD1,TRBV6-1
TGTGCCAGCAGTGAGTCTTCCGGGACAAGGAGCTTCTTC,CASSESSGTRSFF,NA,13,TRBJ1-2,NA,TRBV2
TGTGCCAGCTCACCACCGAGCGAGGCCCTCAATCAGCCCCAGCATTTT,CASSPPSEALNQPQHF,NA,16,TRBJ1-5,NA,TRBV18
TGCGCCAGCAGCCAATACCGATCCGGGACAGGGCATTACGAGCAGTACTTC,CASSQYRSGTGHYEQYF,NA,17,TRBJ2-7,TRBD1,TRBV10-1
TGTGCCAGCAGTCATCACTATGGCTACACCTTC,CASSHHYGYTF,NA,11,TRBJ1-2,NA,TRBV28
TGTGCCAGCAGCTTAGAGGGACAGGGGGTGACTGAAGCTTTCTTT,CASSLEGQGVTEAFF,NA,15,TRBJ1-1,TRBD1,TRBV7-9
TGTGCCAGCAGCCGATATAATTCACTAGCAGGGTCCGCAGATACGCAGTATTTT,CASSRYNSLAGSADTQYF,NA,18,TRBJ2-3,NA,TRBV7-9
TGTGCCAGCAGCTTAGGAGGTCAGCCCCAGCATTTT,CASSLGGQPQHF,NA,12,TRBJ1-5,NA,TRBV7-9
TGCGCCAGCAGCCAAAATACAGGGGCTTGGTACGAGCAGTACTTC,CASSQNTGAWYEQYF,NA,15,TRBJ2-7,TRBD1,TRBV4-1
TGTGCCAGCAGTCCTTCGCCAGGGGCGGGGGGGGAGCAGTACTTC,CASSPSPGAGGEQYF,NA,15,TRBJ2-7,TRBD2,TRBV6-5